This TCR beta chain was observed in a study of response to subunit inactivated influenza vaccine listed by TCRdb under 2018. In the study overall: The study used deep quantitative T cell receptor repertoire profiling to track responses to a trivalent subunit inactivated influenza vaccine.

At the junction V is shortened by 4 bases and J by 6 bases; bases outside the gene matches: 8. The germline V gene (reference sequence) yields SGHKS for CDR1 and YYEKEE for CDR2. Including the terminal cysteine and phenylalanine, the CDR3 comprises 15 residues. The DNA shown is the 45-base CDR3, in frame from base 1. The paper as a whole reports these results and caveats: The authors suggested that each seasonal influenza vaccination may recruit only a limited number of new T cells.

The method was RT-PCR. The instrument given in TCRdb is Illumina HiSeq 2500. TCRdb trimmed public reads at Q25 via fastp, called clones via MiXCR and kept in-frame beta chains. Rows with one shared CDR3 protein collapse into an entry with the most common genes and DNA. The sample profile shows over 750,000 distinct CDR3 sequences; around 21% of them were found once. The top ten clones comprise roughly 10% of the sample. This clonotype was counted between two and nine times. There is no known antigen for this receptor. One base away there is no much larger clone; base qualities are not given. This clonotype originated in a man aged 50 to 60 who received an inactivated influenza vaccine. Donor details come from another sample of the same person, matched by shared clones. Recombination connected TRBV5-5 to TRBJ2-4; the central 9 bases match TRBD2. Here the sequenced sample was PBMCs from blood, taken more than 4 days after vaccination. The CDR3 region has the sequence CASSLGTSRGNIQYF. In nucleotides, the sequence is TGTGCCAGCAGCCTAGGGACTAGCAGGGGAAACATTCAGTACTTC.